The rows below give T cell receptor beta chains drawn from one sample of a study of blood T cells in healthy people across ages. TCRdb re-derived calls from the 5' RACE reads in MiXCR, one entry per CDR3 protein. Of about 800,000 distinct CDR3 sequences listed, approximately 25% are singletons. In addition, the sample was reused for a study of T cells of mothers and their children.

Sequences were obtained from blood. The receptors here all came from a boy aged 10-17 years in good health. CDR3s include the opening cysteine and the closing phenylalanine or tryptophan. A D gene is named only where the DNA matches it firmly. Only some rows state a clone size, as once, few, many or a class for expanded clones.

>TRBV7-9|NA|NA|TRBJ2-7
CASALNRDGSYEQYF
TGTGCCAGCGCCCTAAACCGGGACGGCTCCTACGAGCAGTACTTC
>TRBV4-1|few|TRBD1|TRBJ2-7
CASSSTGTGGLELISYEQYF
TGCGCCAGCAGCTCCACCGGGACAGGGGGACTCGAACTCATCTCCTACGAGCAGTACTTC
>TRBV6-1|NA|TRBD2|TRBJ2-5
CASSEYNSGNQETQYF
TGTGCCAGCAGTGAATACAATAGCGGGAACCAAGAGACCCAGTACTTC
>TRBV29-1|few|TRBD1|TRBJ2-1
CSGGGTGGLNEQFF
TGCAGCGGTGGGGGGACAGGGGGCCTGAATGAGCAGTTCTTC
>TRBV28|few|NA|TRBJ2-5
CASSFLADRGETQYF
TGTGCCAGCAGTTTTTTGGCGGATAGGGGGGAGACCCAGTACTTC
>TRBV15|few|TRBD2|TRBJ2-7
CATSRVAGGPGEQYF
TGTGCCACCAGCAGAGTAGCGGGAGGGCCGGGTGAGCAGTACTTC
>TRBV6-5|NA|NA|TRBJ1-2
CASSYSGGLGGYTF
TGTGCCAGCAGTTACTCGGGAGGGTTGGGGGGCTACACCTTC
>TRBV27|few|NA|TRBJ2-6
CASRSGGKGAGANVLTF
TGTGCCAGCAGGAGTGGGGGGAAAGGAGCTGGGGCCAACGTCCTGACTTTC
>TRBV19|NA|NA|TRBJ1-2
CASSTDDSYYGYTF
TGTGCCAGTAGTACAGACGACAGCTACTATGGCTACACCTTC
>TRBV3-1|NA|NA|TRBJ1-1
CASSQGTRNTEAFF
TGTGCCAGCAGCCAAGGCACCCGGAACACTGAAGCTTTCTTT